These 27 T cell receptor beta chains were all obtained from the same sample, sequenced in a study of shared clonotypes between healthy human individuals (TCRdb year 2020). The library was produced with the immunoSEQ multiplex PCR assay. TCRdb's version of the immuneACCESS table is confined to in-frame rearrangements and falls short of the full clone set. An unresolved V gene accounts for under half of the shortfall where checked; the remainder is of unknown origin. In this sample the table shows about 680,000 clones, around 92% of which occur a single time. More than 20% of the sample is taken by the ten largest. CD8 naive samples were CD45RO-negative cells positively selected for CCR7, giving a CD45RA+CCR7+ population that excluded TemRA cells. The specimen was naive CD8+ T cells sorted from blood. The cell subset or site label for this specimen denotes: CD45RA+CCR7+. These receptors originate from a man aged 25-45 years in good health.

The V and J genes are TRBV6-4 and TRBJ2-1; 10 nucleotides agree with TRBD2. The junction had 15 bases not matched to a gene; V was cut back by 7 bases and J by 9 bases. Germline V gene lookup returns CDR1 MRHNA and CDR2 SNTAGT. This CDR3 comprises 16 residues. CDR3 nucleotides: TGTGCCAGCACCCACGCTAGCGGGAGCGTCCCTGGTGAGCAGTTCTTC. Its protein is CASTHASGSVPGEQFF.

Only one count was recorded for this clone. The chain employs TRBV6-6 and TRBJ1-4; no firm D call. Trimming stripped 0 bases from V and 9 bases from J, with 2 bases between. The CDR3 sequence is 11 residues long. Germline V gives CDR1 MNHNY, CDR2 SVGAGI (reference sequence). This chain's CDR3 is CASSYSQKLFF. In nucleotides, the CDR3 is TGTGCCAGCAGTTACTCCCAAAAACTGTTTTTT.

The rearrangement joins TRBV6-5 to TRBJ2-2; D is perhaps TRBD1 (6 bases). The V gene's germline CDR1 is MNHEY and CDR2 SVGAGI. V dropped 5 bases and J dropped 5 bases, with 15 bases sitting between them. The CDR3 sequence is 15 residues long. CDR3 residues: CASSIGGPGTGELFF. The CDR3 coding sequence is TGTGCCAGCAGTATTGGGGGCCCGGGAACCGGGGAGCTGTTTTTT.

This clone was seen just once. Distinct nucleotide sequences in the sample also encode this CDR3. The chain recombines TRBV2 with TRBJ2-7, with 10 bases identical to TRBD2. V shed 6 bases, J shed 1 base, and the junction held 3 bases outside the gene matches. Per germline, CDR1 SNHLY and CDR2 FYNNEI. This CDR3 has 14 residues. This CDR3 is CASRRTSGSYEQYF. The CDR3 DNA sequence: TGTGCCAGCAGACGGACTAGCGGATCCTACGAGCAGTACTTC.

This chain uses TRBV14 with TRBJ1-2; D uncertain. The V gene lost 1 base and the J gene lost 4 bases, with 16 bases spanning the gap. This CDR3 contains 16 residues. CDR1 is SGHDN and CDR2 is FVKESK in the germline V gene. CDR3 coding DNA: TGTGCCAGCAGCCAAGCTGGGTTCGCGCCCTTCTATGGCTACACCTTC. It is translated as CASSQAGFAPFYGYTF. The variable domain in full, with the rest retrieved from reference TRBV14 and TRBJ1-2, is EAGVTQFPSHSVIEKGQTVTLRCDPISGHDNLYWYRRVMGKEIKFLLHFVKESKQDESGMPNNRFLAERTGGTYSTLKVQPAELEDSGVYFCASSQAGFAPFYGYTFGSGTRLTVV.

The genes are TRBV15 and TRBJ2-3; D is unclear. This CDR3 spans 13 amino acids. Germline loops: CDR1 LNHNV, CDR2 YYDKDF (reference sequence). Trimming took off 0 bases at V and 4 bases at J, with 5 bases between the two ends. The CDR3 spells CATSREDADTQYF. The CDR3 coding sequence is TGTGCCACCAGCAGAGAAGACGCAGATACGCAGTATTTT.

This clone was counted a few times. The CDR3 region is CASSSTSGRGVLNEQFF. CDR3 DNA: TGTGCCAGCAGCTCGACTAGCGGGAGGGGCGTCCTCAATGAGCAGTTCTTC. V and J are TRBV11-2 and TRBJ2-1; 14 bases are shared with TRBD2. CDR1 and CDR2 (germline): SGHAT, FQNNGV. The CDR3 contains 17 residues. The junction had 8 bases not matched to a gene; V was cut back by 4 bases and J by 6 bases. Full variable domain (missing parts from reference TRBV11-2 and TRBJ2-1): EAGVAQSPRYKIIEKRQSVAFWCNPISGHATLYWYQQILGQGPKLLIQFQNNGVVDDSQLPKDRFSAERLKGVDSTLKIQPAKLEDSAVYLCASSSTSGRGVLNEQFFGPGTRLTVL.

The J gene is TRBJ2-1, the V gene TRBV5-1; 9 bases match TRBD2. The germline CDR1 and CDR2 sequences are SGHRS and YFSETQ. V was clipped by 2 bases and J by 5 bases; unmatched bases: 5. The CDR3 loop spans 15 amino acids. CDR3 sequence reads: CASSFALAGNNEQFF. The CDR3 DNA reads as TGCGCCAGCAGCTTCGCGCTAGCGGGAAACAATGAGCAGTTCTTC.

CDR3 nucleotide sequence: TGTGCCAGCAGCCAACAGATGGACAGGGGGAATGAGCAGTTCTTC. This codes for CASSQQMDRGNEQFF. The rearrangement joins TRBV7-9 to TRBJ2-1; TRBD1 matches 10 bases. Per germline, CDR1 SEHNR and CDR2 FQNEAQ (reference sequence). The CDR3 runs to 15 residues. Trimming cost V 5 bases and J 7 bases; bases outside gene matches: 8.

The chain carries TRBV28 and TRBJ1-5, with unresolved D. V lost 4 bases to trimming and J lost 4 bases, with 14 bases between them. Germline CDR1 and CDR2: MDHEN and SYDVKM. The CDR3 is 15 amino acids. CDR3 DNA sequence: TGTGCCAGCAGTTCTCGGGGTTTTGGAAATCAGCCCCAGCATTTT. Its protein product is CASSSRGFGNQPQHF.

The rearrangement joins TRBV6-5 to TRBJ2-2; tentative D call: TRBD1 (6 bases). CDR1 and CDR2 (germline): MNHEY, SVGAGI. There are 14 residues in the CDR3. The ends were cut back, 5 bases at V and 6 bases at J, with 13 bases in the middle. CDR3 sequence (DNA): TGTGCCAGCAGTAGGCCAGGGGCCCCCGGGGAGCTGTTTTTT. This gives the protein CASSRPGAPGELFF.

V is TRBV2 and J is TRBJ2-2; D is possibly TRBD2 (6 bases). Trimming cost V 8 bases and J 5 bases, with 15 bases left between them. This CDR3 comprises 14 residues. Germline V gene data show CDR1 as SNHLY and CDR2 as FYNNEI. The CDR3 reads CASGSGLKTGELFF. For the CDR3, the DNA is TGTGCCAGCGGGTCGGGACTCAAAACCGGGGAGCTGTTTTTT.

This rearrangement joins TRBV28 to TRBJ2-5, with D possibly TRBD1 on 6 matching bases. The CDR3 spans 15 residues. Germline loops: CDR1 MDHEN, CDR2 SYDVKM. Trimming shortened V by 5 bases and J by 3 bases, and 16 bases separated the two germline ends. CDR3 in DNA: TGTGCCAGCAGTCCCCCAACAGGGTGGGAAGAGACCCAGTACTTC. Its protein is CASSPPTGWEETQYF. The whole variable domain, filled in from reference TRBV28 and TRBJ2-5, reads DVKVTQSSRYLVKRTGEKVFLECVQDMDHENMFWYRQDPGLGLRLIYFSYDVKMKEKGDIPEGYSVSREKKERFSLILESASTNQTSMYLCASSPPTGWEETQYFGPGTRLLVL.

This chain connects TRBV20-1 to TRBJ1-1; D not resolved. CDR1 is DFQATT and CDR2 is SNEGSKA in the germline V gene (reference sequence). Trimming pared 0 bases from V and 10 bases from J, leaving 9 bases between. This CDR3 comprises 11 residues. The CDR3 DNA sequence: TGCAGTGCTAGAGATTGGGCTTCAGCTTTCTTT. Amino acid sequence: CSARDWASAFF.

The chain has TRBV27 and TRBJ2-7; 11 bases are a match to TRBD2. Germline CDR1 MNHEY, CDR2 SMNVEV (reference sequence). CDR3 length: 15 residues. Trimming cost V 6 bases and J 3 bases; bases outside gene matches: 7. The CDR3 nucleotides are TGTGCCAGCAGAGCCTTTAGCGGGAGGGGCTACGAGCAGTACTTC. This gives the protein CASRAFSGRGYEQYF.

The count of this clone is one. The rearrangement joins TRBV5-1 to TRBJ2-5; D not resolved. V shed 0 bases and J shed 5 bases, with 5 bases lying between them. The CDR3 totals 12 residues. Germline-derived CDR1 and CDR2 are SGHRS and YFSETQ. The CDR3 DNA follows: TGCGCCAGCAGCTTGGCCCCCGAGACCCAGTACTTC. Protein product: CASSLAPETQYF.

J is TRBJ1-2 and V is TRBV29-1; weak D call: TRBD1 (6 bases). The CDR3 loop spans 12 amino acids. Trimming left V 4 bases short and J 5 bases short, with 11 bases between. Germline CDR1 and CDR2: SQVTM and ANQGSEA. The CDR3 nucleotides are TGCAGCGTTGCACTACAGGGTTATGGCTACACCTTC. This gives the protein CSVALQGYGYTF. Combining the CDR3 with reference TRBV29-1 and TRBJ1-2 gives the whole variable domain SAVISQKPSRDICQRGTSLTIQCQVDSQVTMMFWYRQQPGQSLTLIATANQGSEATYESGFVIDKFPISRPNLTFSTLTVSNMSPEDSSIYLCSVALQGYGYTFGSGTRLTVV.

This CDR3 is CASSPEIGLAGTYEQYF. CDR3 bases: TGTGCCAGCAGCCCCGAAATCGGGCTAGCGGGGACCTACGAGCAGTACTTC. The chain uses TRBV4-2 and TRBJ2-7, with TRBD2 identical over 9 bases. The CDR3 is 17 amino acids. The germline gives CDR1 LGHNA, CDR2 YNFKEQ. Trimming at V came to 4 bases and at J to 2 bases, leaving 12 bases not matched to a gene.

The CDR3 sequence is CASTPHRRVSSYEQYF. The CDR3 DNA is TGTGCCAGTACCCCACATAGGAGGGTTAGCTCCTACGAGCAGTACTTC. The J gene is TRBJ2-7, the V gene TRBV19, with D possibly TRBD2 on 6 matching bases. Germline V CDR1 and CDR2: LNHDA, SQIVND (reference sequence). V gave up 7 bases and J gave up 0 bases, with 19 bases separating them. CDR3 length: 16 amino acids.

This clone has just a few counts. The rearrangement uses TRBV18 and TRBJ2-3; D gene unclear. CDR3 length equals 14 residues. The ends were cut back, 6 bases at V and 0 bases at J, with 10 bases in the middle. Looked up from germline, CDR1 is KGHSH and CDR2 is LQKENI. The CDR3 sequence: CASSSSASTDTQYF. The CDR3 nucleotides are TGTGCCAGCTCCTCGTCAGCTAGCACAGATACGCAGTATTTT.

Only one count was recorded for this clone. This rearrangement joins TRBV5-1 to TRBJ2-5, with TRBD1 matching over 7 bases. The CDR3 runs 15 residues. V trimming: 5 bases; J trimming: 2 bases; junction bases outside the gene matches: 9. Germline loops: CDR1 SGHRS, CDR2 YFSETQ. CDR3 sequence: CASRNYRDSQETQYF. Here the CDR3 DNA reads TGCGCCAGCAGAAATTATAGGGACAGTCAAGAGACCCAGTACTTC.

The CDR3 protein is CASSITGGWDNEQFF. DNA of the CDR3: TGTGCCAGTAGTATTACCGGGGGTTGGGACAATGAGCAGTTCTTC. The chain employs TRBV19 and TRBJ2-1; D possibly corresponds to TRBD2 (6 bases). Looked up from germline, CDR1 is LNHDA and CDR2 is SQIVND (reference sequence). With 3 bases removed from V and 5 bases from J, the gap between germline ends came to 14 bases. This CDR3 has 15 amino acids. The full variable domain, rest sourced from reference TRBV19 and TRBJ2-1, is DGGITQSPKYLFRKEGQNVTLSCEQNLNHDAMYWYRQDPGQGLRLIYYSQIVNDFQKGDIAEGYSVSREKKESFPLTVTSAQKNPTAFYLCASSITGGWDNEQFFGPGTRLTVL.

The J gene is TRBJ2-7, the V gene TRBV2; a possible D gene is TRBD2 (6 bases). Trimming cost V 5 bases and J 0 bases, with 23 bases left between them. The CDR3 covers 18 residues. Germline V gives CDR1 SNHLY, CDR2 FYNNEI. The CDR3, as DNA: TGTGCCAGCAGTTCGGAGGGAGGAGCGCGAAAAAACTCCTACGAGCAGTACTTC. Amino acids: CASSSEGGARKNSYEQYF.

Note on this clone: Different DNA sequences within this sample yield the same CDR3. This chain links TRBV30 with TRBJ2-7; no clear D. Germline V gene lookup returns CDR1 GTSNPN and CDR2 SVGIG (reference sequence). The CDR3 length is 11 residues. Trimming shortened V by 1 base and J by 4 bases, and 5 bases separated the two germline ends. CDR3 bases: TGTGCCTGGAGTGAGGGTTACGAGCAGTACTTC. It codes for CAWSEGYEQYF.

This sequence joins TRBV11-2 and TRBJ2-7; TRBD1 matches 7 bases. Germline V gene sequence: CDR1 SGHAT, CDR2 FQNNGV. This CDR3 has 15 amino acids. Trimming took 2 bases from V and 2 from J; bases not matched to a gene: 6. Written as DNA, the CDR3 is TGTGCCAGCAGCTTACCACAGGGGCCTCCCTACGAGCAGTACTTC. Translation gives CASSLPQGPPYEQYF.

The chain links TRBV27 to TRBJ2-7; D is possibly TRBD1 (6 bases). V was shortened by 10 bases and J by 4 bases, with 17 bases between the two germline ends. CDR3 length: 13 residues. The germline CDR1 and CDR2 sequences are MNHEY and SMNVEV (reference sequence). CDR3 in DNA: TGTGCCACCGGACGGACAGTAGGTTACGAGCAGTACTTC. This codes for CATGRTVGYEQYF.

The V and J genes are TRBV21-1 and TRBJ2-1. TRBV21-1 is deemed a pseudogene. The CDR3 spans 16 residues. CDR3: CASRSVLHHSDNEQFF. CDR3 bases: TGTGCCAGCAGATCGGTGCTACACCATTCCGACAATGAGCAGTTCTTC.